This T cell receptor (beta chain) was recovered during a study of cytomegalovirus exposure and HLA in healthy donors. Unrecorded immune exposure was likely among donors, who were nominally healthy when sampled. On this clone: Its antigen is still unknown.

Study observations and caveats: Some public TCRs appeared in many individuals, while most sequences were rare. Per published reports, the classifier diagnosed cytomegalovirus status with high specificity and sensitivity. Later analysis suggested most CMV-associated TCR beta chains were HLA-restricted.

CDR3 length: 14 residues. V was cut by 1 base and J by 9 bases, with 13 bases left in between. CDR1 and CDR2 from the germline V gene are SEHNR and FQNEAQ (reference sequence). The primer mix had 60 Vbeta and 13 Jbeta primers. The protocol was immunoSEQ multiplex PCR, while the TCRdb copy is restricted to in-frame clones and leaves out a portion. The sample holds 200,000 to 250,000 clones; 65% to 75% are singletons and the top ten take about 1.9%. Sample: PBMCs. The sequence derives from a woman in her thirties in good health and CMV-seronegative. The genes are TRBV7-9 and TRBJ2-1; perhaps TRBD2 as D (5 bases). The CDR3 bases are TGTGCCAGCAGCTTAGTACCTCCGGGATTTGAGCAGTTCTTC. Translating it yields CASSLVPPGFEQFF. The full variable domain, completed using reference TRBV7-9 and TRBJ2-1, is DTGVSQNPRHKITKRGQNVTFRCDPISEHNRLYWYRQTLGQGPEFLTYFQNEAQLEKSRLLSDRFSAERPKGSFSTLEIQRTEQGDSAMYLCASSLVPPGFEQFFGPGTRLTVL.